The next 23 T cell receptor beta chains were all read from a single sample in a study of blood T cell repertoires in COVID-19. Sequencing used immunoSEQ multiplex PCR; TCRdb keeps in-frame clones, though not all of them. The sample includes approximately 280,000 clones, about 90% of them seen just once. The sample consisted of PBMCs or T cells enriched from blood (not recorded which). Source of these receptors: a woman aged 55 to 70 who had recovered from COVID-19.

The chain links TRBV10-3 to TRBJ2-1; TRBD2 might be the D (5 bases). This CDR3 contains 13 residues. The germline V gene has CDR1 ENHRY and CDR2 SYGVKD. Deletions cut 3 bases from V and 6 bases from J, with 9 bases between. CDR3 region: CAISDLLANEQFF. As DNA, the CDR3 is TGTGCCATCAGTGATCTCCTAGCCAATGAGCAGTTCTTC.

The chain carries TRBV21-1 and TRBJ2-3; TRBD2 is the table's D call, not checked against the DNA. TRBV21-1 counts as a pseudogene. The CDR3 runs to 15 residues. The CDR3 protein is CASSKAGGEADTQYF. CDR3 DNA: TGTGCCAGCAGCAAAGCGGGCGGGGAGGCAGATACGCAGTATTTT.

CDR3 in amino acids: CASSLDPGYFYGYTF. As DNA, the CDR3 is TGTGCCAGCAGCTTAGACCCCGGGTACTTCTATGGCTACACCTTC. J is TRBJ1-2 and V is TRBV11-2; unclear D gene. V shed 0 bases and J shed 4 bases, with 12 bases lying between them. The CDR3 is 15 amino acids. Looked up from germline, CDR1 is SGHAT and CDR2 is FQNNGV.

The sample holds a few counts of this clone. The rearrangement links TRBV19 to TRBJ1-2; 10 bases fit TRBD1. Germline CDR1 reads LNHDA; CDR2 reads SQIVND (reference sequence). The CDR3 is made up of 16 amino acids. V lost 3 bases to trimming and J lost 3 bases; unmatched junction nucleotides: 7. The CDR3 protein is CASSIATGTGDYGYTF. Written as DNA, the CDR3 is TGTGCCAGTAGTATTGCGACCGGGACAGGGGACTATGGCTACACCTTC.

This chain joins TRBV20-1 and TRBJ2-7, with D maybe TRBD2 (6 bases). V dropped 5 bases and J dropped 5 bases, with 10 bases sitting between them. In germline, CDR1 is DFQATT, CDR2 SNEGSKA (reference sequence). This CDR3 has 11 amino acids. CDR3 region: CSALRENEQYF. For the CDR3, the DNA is TGCAGTGCTCTCCGGGAGAACGAGCAGTACTTC.

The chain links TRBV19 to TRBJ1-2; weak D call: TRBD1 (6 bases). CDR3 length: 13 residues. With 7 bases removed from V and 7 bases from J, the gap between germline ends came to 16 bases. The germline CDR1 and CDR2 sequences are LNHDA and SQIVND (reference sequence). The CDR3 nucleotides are TGTGCCAGTACCATCGCAGGGGCCATTGGCTACACCTTC. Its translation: CASTIAGAIGYTF. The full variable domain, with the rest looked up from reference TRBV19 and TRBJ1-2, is DGGITQSPKYLFRKEGQNVTLSCEQNLNHDAMYWYRQDPGQGLRLIYYSQIVNDFQKGDIAEGYSVSREKKESFPLTVTSAQKNPTAFYLCASTIAGAIGYTFGSGTRLTVV.

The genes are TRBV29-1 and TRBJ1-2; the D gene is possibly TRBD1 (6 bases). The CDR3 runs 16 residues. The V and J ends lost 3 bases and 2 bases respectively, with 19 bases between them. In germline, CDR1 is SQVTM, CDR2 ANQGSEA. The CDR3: CSVERIRGARNYGYTF. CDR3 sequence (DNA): TGCAGCGTTGAGAGAATTCGGGGGGCCCGGAACTATGGCTACACCTTC.

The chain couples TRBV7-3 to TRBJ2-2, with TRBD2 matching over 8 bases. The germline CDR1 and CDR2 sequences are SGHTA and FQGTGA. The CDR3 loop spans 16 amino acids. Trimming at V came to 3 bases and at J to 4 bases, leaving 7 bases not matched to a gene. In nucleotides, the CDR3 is TGTGCCAGCAGCTTGACGGGGGGGCACGGCACCGGGGAGCTGTTTTTT. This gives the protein CASSLTGGHGTGELFF.

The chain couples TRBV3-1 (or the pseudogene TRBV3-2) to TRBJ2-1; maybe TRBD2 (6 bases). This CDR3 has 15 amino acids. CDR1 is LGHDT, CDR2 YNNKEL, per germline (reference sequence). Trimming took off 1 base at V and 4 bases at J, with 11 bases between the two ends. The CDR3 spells CASSQAEGFYNEQFF. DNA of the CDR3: TGTGCCAGCAGCCAAGCGGAGGGCTTTTACAATGAGCAGTTCTTC.

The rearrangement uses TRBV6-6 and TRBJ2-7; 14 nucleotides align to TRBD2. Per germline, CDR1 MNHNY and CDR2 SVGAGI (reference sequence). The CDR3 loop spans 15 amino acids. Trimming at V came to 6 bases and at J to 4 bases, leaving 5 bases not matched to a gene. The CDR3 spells CASSGTSGGVYEQYF. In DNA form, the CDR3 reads TGTGCCAGCAGCGGGACTAGCGGGGGAGTTTACGAGCAGTACTTC.

CDR3 amino acids: CATREGAYWNTGELFF. The CDR3 DNA is TGTGCCACCCGGGAGGGGGCCTACTGGAACACCGGGGAGCTGTTTTTT. This chain links TRBV15 with TRBJ2-2; D may be TRBD2 (8 bases). The CDR3 runs to 16 residues. Trimming removed 8 bases at V and 1 base at J, with 17 bases between. Germline CDR1 is LNHNV and CDR2 is YYDKDF (reference sequence).

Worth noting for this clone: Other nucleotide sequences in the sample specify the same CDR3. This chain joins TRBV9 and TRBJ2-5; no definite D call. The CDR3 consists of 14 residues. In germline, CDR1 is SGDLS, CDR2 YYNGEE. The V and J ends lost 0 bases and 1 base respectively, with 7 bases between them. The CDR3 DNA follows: TGTGCCAGCAGCGTAGGTAGCCGCCAAGAGACCCAGTACTTC. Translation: CASSVGSRQETQYF. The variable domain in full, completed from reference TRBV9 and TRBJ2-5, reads DSGVTQTPKHLITATGQRVTLRCSPRSGDLSVYWYQQSLDQGLQFLIQYYNGEERAKGNILERFSAQQFPDLHSELNLSSLELGDSALYFCASSVGSRQETQYFGPGTRLLVL.

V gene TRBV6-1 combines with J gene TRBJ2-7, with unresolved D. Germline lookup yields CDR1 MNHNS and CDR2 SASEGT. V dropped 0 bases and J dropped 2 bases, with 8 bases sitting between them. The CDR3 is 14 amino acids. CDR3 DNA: TGTGCCAGCAGTGAAGCCGGAGCCCCCTACGAGCAGTACTTC. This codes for CASSEAGAPYEQYF.

CDR3 sequence: CATSAPRAGVTDTQYF. Here the CDR3 DNA reads TGTGCCACCAGTGCTCCCCGAGCGGGAGTTACAGATACGCAGTATTTT. This sequence joins TRBV24-1 and TRBJ2-3; 8 bases are shared with TRBD2. The CDR3 totals 16 residues. J lost 3 bases, V lost 5 bases, and 9 bases had no gene match. CDR1 KGHDR and CDR2 SFDVKD come from the germline V gene.

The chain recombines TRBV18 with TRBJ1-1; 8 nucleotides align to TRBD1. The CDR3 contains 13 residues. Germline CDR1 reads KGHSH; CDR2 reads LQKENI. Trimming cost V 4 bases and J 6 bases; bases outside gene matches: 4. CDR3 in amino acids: CASSLDRASEAFF. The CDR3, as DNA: TGTGCCAGCTCACTGGACAGGGCCTCTGAAGCTTTCTTT. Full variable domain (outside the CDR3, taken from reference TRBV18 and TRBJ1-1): NAGVMQNPRHLVRRRGQEARLRCSPMKGHSHVYWYRQLPEEGLKFMVYLQKENIIDESGMPKERFSAEFPKEGPSILRIQQVVRGDSAAYFCASSLDRASEAFFGQGTRLTVV.

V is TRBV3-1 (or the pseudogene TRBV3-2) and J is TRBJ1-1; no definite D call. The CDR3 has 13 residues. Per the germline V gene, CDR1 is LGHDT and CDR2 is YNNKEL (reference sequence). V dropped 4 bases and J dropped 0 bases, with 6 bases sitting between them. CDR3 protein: CASSPTVNTEAFF. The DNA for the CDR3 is TGTGCCAGCAGCCCTACAGTGAACACTGAAGCTTTCTTT.

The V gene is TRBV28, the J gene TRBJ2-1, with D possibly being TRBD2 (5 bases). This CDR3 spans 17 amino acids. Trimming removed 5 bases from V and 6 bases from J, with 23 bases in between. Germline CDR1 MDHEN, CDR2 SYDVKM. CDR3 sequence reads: CASSTAPGISAGNEQFF. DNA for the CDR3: TGTGCCAGCAGTACCGCCCCGGGAATCAGCGCGGGCAATGAGCAGTTCTTC.

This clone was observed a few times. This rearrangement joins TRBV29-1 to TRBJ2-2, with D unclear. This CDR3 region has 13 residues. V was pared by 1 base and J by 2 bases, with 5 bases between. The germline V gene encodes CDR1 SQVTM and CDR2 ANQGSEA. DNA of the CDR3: TGCAGCGTTGAAGGGCACAACACCGGGGAGCTGTTTTTT. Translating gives CSVEGHNTGELFF.

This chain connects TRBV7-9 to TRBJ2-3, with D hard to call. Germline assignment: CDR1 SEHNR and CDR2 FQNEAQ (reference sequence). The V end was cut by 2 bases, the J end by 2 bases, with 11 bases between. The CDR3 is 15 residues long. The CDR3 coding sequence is TGTGCCAGCAGCTTAATATTTGGGCCCACAGATACGCAGTATTTT. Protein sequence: CASSLIFGPTDTQYF.

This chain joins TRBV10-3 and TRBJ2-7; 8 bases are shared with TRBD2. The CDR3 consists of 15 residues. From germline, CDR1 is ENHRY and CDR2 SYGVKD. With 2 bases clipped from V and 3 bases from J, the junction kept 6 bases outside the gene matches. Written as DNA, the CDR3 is TGTGCCATCAGTGAGAACCCCGGGACTAGCTACGAGCAGTACTTC. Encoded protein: CAISENPGTSYEQYF.

CDR3 DNA: TGTGCCAGCAGCCAAGATCGGCTAGCGGGGGGGATTGAGCAGTTCTTC. This encodes CASSQDRLAGGIEQFF. The chain links TRBV4-2 to TRBJ2-1, with 12 bases aligning to TRBD2. Germline values: CDR1 LGHNA, CDR2 YNFKEQ. This CDR3 is 16 amino acids long. V shed 0 bases and J 9 bases; nucleotides not matched to a gene: 6.

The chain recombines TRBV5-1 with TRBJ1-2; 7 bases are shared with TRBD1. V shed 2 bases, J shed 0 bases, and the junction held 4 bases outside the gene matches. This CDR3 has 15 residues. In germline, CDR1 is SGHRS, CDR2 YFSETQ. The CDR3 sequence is CASSFGTATNYGYTF. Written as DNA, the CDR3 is TGCGCCAGCAGCTTCGGGACAGCTACTAACTATGGCTACACCTTC.

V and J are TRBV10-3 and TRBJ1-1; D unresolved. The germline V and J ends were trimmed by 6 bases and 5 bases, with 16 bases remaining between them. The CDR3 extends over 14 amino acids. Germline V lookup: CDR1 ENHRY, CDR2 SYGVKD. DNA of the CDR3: TGTGCCATCAGGCCGACCCCGGAGAGGACTGAAGCTTTCTTT. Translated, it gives CAIRPTPERTEAFF.